This T cell receptor beta chain was recovered during a study of cytomegalovirus exposure and HLA in healthy donors. Overall study results and limits: Whilst most TCR sequences proved rare, a subset of public TCRs occurred across many donors. Roughly even sequencing depth across donors was the assumption behind the presence/absence analyses. The authors listed around 150 TCR beta chains as cytomegalovirus-associated.

These donors, healthy bone marrow donors, were studied. Points on this clone: Its antigen is as yet unknown.

Trimming removed 2 bases at V and 2 bases at J, with 15 bases between. Germline values: CDR1 MGHRA, CDR2 YSYEKL. This CDR3 is built from 16 residues. The PCR had 60 Vbeta and 13 Jbeta primers. This table comes from immunoSEQ multiplex PCR, and its TCRdb copy is limited to in-frame clones, with some not included. The sample has some 130,000 clones, approximately 80% seen once. This TCR was sampled from a girl under 10 years old in good health and CMV-seronegative. The specimen was PBMCs. This chain connects TRBV4-1 to TRBJ2-5; D possibly corresponds to TRBD1 (5 bases). The CDR3 loop is CASSQPPGATQETQYF. In DNA form, the CDR3 reads TGCGCCAGCAGCCAACCCCCTGGGGCTACACAAGAGACCCAGTACTTC.